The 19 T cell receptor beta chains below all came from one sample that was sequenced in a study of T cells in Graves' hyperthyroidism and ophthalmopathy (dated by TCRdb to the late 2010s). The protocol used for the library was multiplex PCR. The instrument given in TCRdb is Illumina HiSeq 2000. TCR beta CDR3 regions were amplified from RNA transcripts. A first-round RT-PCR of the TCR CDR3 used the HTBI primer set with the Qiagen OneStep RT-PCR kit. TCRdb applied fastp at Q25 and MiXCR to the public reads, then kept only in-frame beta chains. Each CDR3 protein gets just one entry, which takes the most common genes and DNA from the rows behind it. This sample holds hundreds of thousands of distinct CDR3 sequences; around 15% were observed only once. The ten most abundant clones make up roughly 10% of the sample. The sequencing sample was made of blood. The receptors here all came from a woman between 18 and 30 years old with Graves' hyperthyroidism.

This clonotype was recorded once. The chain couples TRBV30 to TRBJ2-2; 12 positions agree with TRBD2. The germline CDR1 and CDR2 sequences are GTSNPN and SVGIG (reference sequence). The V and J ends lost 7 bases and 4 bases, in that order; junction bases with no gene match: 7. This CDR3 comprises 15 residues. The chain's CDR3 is CALGGLAGPTGELFF. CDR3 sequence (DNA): TGTGCCTTGGGCGGACTAGCGGGACCCACCGGGGAGCTGTTTTTT.

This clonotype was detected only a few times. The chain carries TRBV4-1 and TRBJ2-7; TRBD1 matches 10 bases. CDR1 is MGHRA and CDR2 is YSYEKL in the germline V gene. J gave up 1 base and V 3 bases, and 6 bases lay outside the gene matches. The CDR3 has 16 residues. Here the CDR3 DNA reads TGCGCCAGCAGCCACCCTAGACAGGGGGCATCCTACGAGCAGTACTTC. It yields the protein CASSHPRQGASYEQYF.

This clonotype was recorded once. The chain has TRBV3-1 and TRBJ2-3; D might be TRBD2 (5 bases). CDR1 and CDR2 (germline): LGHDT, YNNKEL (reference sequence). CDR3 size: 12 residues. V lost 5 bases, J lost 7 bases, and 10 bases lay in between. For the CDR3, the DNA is TGTGCCAGCAGCAGCGACTACTATACGCAGTATTTT. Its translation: CASSSDYYTQYF.

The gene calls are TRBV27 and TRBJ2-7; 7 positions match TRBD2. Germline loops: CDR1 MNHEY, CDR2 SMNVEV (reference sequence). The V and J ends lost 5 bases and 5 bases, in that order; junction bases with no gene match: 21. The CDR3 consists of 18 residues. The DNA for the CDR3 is TGTGCCAGCAGTCTAGCGGCGCAGGGAATCCCCACGGGCCACGAGCAGTACTTC. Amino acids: CASSLAAQGIPTGHEQYF.

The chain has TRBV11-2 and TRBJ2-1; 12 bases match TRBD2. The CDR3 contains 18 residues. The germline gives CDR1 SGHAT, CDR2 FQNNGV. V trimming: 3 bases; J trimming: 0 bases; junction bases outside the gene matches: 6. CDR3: CASSLTSGSDSSYNEQFF. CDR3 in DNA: TGTGCCAGCAGCTTGACTAGCGGGAGCGACAGCTCCTACAATGAGCAGTTCTTC.

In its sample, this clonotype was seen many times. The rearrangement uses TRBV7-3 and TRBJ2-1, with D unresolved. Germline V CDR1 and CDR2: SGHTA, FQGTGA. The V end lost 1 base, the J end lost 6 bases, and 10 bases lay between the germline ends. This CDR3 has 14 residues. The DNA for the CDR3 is TGTGCCAGCAGCTTAAACCCTCGATCCAATGAGCAGTTCTTC. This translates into CASSLNPRSNEQFF. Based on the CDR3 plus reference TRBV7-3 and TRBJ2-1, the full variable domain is GAGVSQTPSNKVTEKGKYVELRCDPISGHTALYWYRQSLGQGPEFLIYFQGTGAADDSGLPNDRFFAVRPEGSVSTLKIQRTERGDSAVYLCASSLNPRSNEQFFGPGTRLTVL.

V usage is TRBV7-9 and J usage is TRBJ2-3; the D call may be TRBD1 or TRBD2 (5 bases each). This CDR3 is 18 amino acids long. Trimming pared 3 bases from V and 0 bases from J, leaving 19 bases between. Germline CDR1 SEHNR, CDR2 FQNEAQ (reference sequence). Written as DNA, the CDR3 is TGTGCCAGCAGCTTGGACATCCTTGGAGGTGCTAGCACAGATACGCAGTATTTT. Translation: CASSLDILGGASTDTQYF.

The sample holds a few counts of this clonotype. Written as DNA, the CDR3 is TGTGCCAGCAGCTTGGGGCAAGCGGGAGGAGGGCAGTTCTTC. It codes for CASSLGQAGGGQFF. The J gene is TRBJ2-1, the V gene TRBV11-1; 9 nucleotides match TRBD2. Germline V lookup: CDR1 SGHAT, CDR2 FQDESV (reference sequence). CDR3 size: 14 residues. The V segment lost 3 bases and the J segment 12 bases; nucleotides outside the gene matches: 9.

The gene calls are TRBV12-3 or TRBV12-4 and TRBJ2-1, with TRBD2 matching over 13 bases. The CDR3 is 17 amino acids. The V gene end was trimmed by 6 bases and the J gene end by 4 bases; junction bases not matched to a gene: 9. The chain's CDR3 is CASSLTSGRASYNEQFF. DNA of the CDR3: TGTGCCAGCAGCCTAACTAGCGGGAGGGCCTCTTACAATGAGCAGTTCTTC.

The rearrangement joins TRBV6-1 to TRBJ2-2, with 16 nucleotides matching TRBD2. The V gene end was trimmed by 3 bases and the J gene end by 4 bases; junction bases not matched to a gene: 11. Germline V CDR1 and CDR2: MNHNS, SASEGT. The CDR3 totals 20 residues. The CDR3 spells CASSDLTGTSGRAPTGELFF. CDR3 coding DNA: TGTGCCAGCAGTGATCTTACCGGGACTAGCGGGAGGGCACCCACCGGGGAGCTGTTTTTT.

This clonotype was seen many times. In nucleotides, the CDR3 is TGTGCCAGCAGTCGGCAGACCAACAATGAGCAGTTCTTC. Translating gives CASSRQTNNEQFF. The rearrangement uses TRBV2 and TRBJ2-1; D remains unclear. The CDR3 has 13 amino acids. The V end was cut by 5 bases, the J end by 5 bases, with 10 bases between. CDR1 is SNHLY, CDR2 FYNNEI, per germline.

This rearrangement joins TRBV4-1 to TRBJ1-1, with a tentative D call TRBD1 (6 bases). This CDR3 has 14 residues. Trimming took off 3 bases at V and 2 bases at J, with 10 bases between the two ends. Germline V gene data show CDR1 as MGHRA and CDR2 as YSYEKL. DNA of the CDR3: TGCGCCAGCAGCCAGGCGGACAGCAACACTGAAGCTTTCTTT. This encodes CASSQADSNTEAFF.

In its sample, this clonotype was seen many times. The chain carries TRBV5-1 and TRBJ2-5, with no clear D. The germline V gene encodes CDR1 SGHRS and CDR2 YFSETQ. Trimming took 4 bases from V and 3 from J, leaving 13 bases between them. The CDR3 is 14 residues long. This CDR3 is CASSHLTGKETQYF. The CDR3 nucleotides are TGCGCCAGCAGCCACCTGACTGGGAAAGAGACCCAGTACTTC.

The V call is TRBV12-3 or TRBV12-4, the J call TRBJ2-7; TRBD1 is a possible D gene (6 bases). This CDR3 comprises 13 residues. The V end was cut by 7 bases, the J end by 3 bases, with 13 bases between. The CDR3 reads CASTLGQNYEQYF. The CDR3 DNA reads TGTGCCAGCACCCTAGGACAGAACTACGAGCAGTACTTC.

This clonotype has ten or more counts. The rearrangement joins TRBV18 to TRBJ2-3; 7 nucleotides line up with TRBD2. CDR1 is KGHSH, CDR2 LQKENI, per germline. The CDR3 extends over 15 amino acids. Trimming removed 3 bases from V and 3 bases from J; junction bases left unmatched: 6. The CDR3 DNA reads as TGTGCCAGCTCACCGTTTGCGGGAGCGACAGATACGCAGTATTTT. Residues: CASSPFAGATDTQYF.

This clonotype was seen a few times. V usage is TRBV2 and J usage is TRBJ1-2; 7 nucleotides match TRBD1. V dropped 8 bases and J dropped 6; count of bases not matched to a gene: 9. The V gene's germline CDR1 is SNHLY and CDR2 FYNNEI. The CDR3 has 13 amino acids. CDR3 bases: TGTGCCAGCTTTCTAGAGGGGGCCGATGGCTACACCTTC. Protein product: CASFLEGADGYTF. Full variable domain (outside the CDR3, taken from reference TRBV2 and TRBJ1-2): EPEVTQTPSHQVTQMGQEVILRCVPISNHLYFYWYRQILGQKVEFLVSFYNNEISEKSEIFDDQFSVERPDGSNFTLKIRSTKLEDSAMYFCASFLEGADGYTFGSGTRLTVV.

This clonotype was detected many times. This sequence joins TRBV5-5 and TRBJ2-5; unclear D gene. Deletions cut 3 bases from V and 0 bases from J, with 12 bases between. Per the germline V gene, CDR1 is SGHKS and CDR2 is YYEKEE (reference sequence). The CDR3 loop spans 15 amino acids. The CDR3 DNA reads TGTGCCAGCAGCTGGTCCGCCTCGTACCAAGAGACCCAGTACTTC. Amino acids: CASSWSASYQETQYF.

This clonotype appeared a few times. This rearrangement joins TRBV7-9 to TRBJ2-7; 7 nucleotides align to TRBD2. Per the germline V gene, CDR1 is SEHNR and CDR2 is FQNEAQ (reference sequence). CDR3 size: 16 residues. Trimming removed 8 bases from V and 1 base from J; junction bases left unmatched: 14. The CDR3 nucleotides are TGTGCCAGCGACCTTGGGGGAGGGTCCTATTCCTACGAGCAGTACTTC. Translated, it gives CASDLGGGSYSYEQYF.

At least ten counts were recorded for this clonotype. CDR3 nucleotides: TGTGCCAGCAGCTCCCGGGACAGGTCTCTCGAGCAGTACTTC. Residues: CASSSRDRSLEQYF. This chain links TRBV11-1 with TRBJ2-7; 8 bases fit TRBD1. This CDR3 is built from 14 residues. The germline gives CDR1 SGHAT, CDR2 FQDESV (reference sequence). The trim removed 4 bases at V and 6 bases at J, leaving 8 bases unmatched.